The 24 T cell receptor beta chains below come from one sample, sequenced in a study of monozygotic twins with cystic fibrosis. Sequencing used immunoSEQ multiplex PCR; TCRdb keeps in-frame clones, though not all of them. In the table there are around 35,000 clones, approximately 84% of which are singletons. Sequences were obtained from blood. Every receptor here comes from a girl aged 2 to 9 with cystic fibrosis.

V usage is TRBV5-8 and J usage is TRBJ2-5; no definite D call. The germline gives CDR1 SGHTS, CDR2 YDEGEE. This CDR3 has 13 residues. V was clipped by 2 bases and J by 2 bases, with 7 bases between them. The CDR3 spells CASSFQVQETQYF. In DNA form, the CDR3 reads TGTGCCAGCAGCTTCCAGGTTCAAGAGACCCAGTACTTC.

The chain combines TRBV5-1 with TRBJ2-7; TRBD2 aligns across 11 bases. The CDR3 has 17 amino acids. Unmatched junction bases numbered 6, after V lost 0 bases and J lost 1 base. Germline assignment: CDR1 SGHRS and CDR2 YFSETQ. CDR3 in amino acids: CASSLDLLAGESYEQYF. CDR3 DNA: TGCGCCAGCAGCTTGGACCTACTAGCGGGGGAGTCCTACGAGCAGTACTTC.

This clone was picked up a small number of times. The genes are TRBV30 and TRBJ1-5, with TRBD1 matching 10 bases. CDR1 and CDR2 (germline): GTSNPN, SVGIG (reference sequence). This CDR3 is built from 15 residues. Trimming took 0 bases from V and 4 from J; bases not matched to a gene: 3. CDR3 nucleotides: TGTGCCTGGAGTGTGTGGGGACAGGGGAATCAGCCCCAGCATTTT. Encoded protein: CAWSVWGQGNQPQHF.

The chain links TRBV18 to TRBJ1-1, with 10 bases identical to TRBD1. There are 14 residues in the CDR3. Germline CDR1 KGHSH, CDR2 LQKENI. J lost 7 bases, V lost 5 bases, and 7 bases had no gene match. The CDR3 DNA sequence: TGTGCCAGCTCAGCGTACCGGGACAGGGGTGAAGCTTTCTTT. Translating it yields CASSAYRDRGEAFF.

The V call is TRBV10-3, the J call TRBJ2-1; 10 nucleotides match TRBD1. This CDR3 region has 15 residues. Germline V gene sequence: CDR1 ENHRY, CDR2 SYGVKD. The V segment lost 3 bases and the J segment 6 bases; nucleotides outside the gene matches: 5. The CDR3 coding sequence is TGTGCCATCAGTGACACCGGGACAGGGGCCAATGAGCAGTTCTTC. Translated: CAISDTGTGANEQFF.

The chain recombines TRBV7-6 with TRBJ2-7, with 8 bases lining up with TRBD2. Germline V gives CDR1 SGHVS, CDR2 FNYEAQ. The CDR3 loop spans 15 amino acids. Trimming removed 3 bases from V and 2 bases from J; junction bases left unmatched: 6. The CDR3: CASSLGGGKTYEQYF. CDR3 in DNA: TGTGCCAGCAGCTTGGGCGGGGGGAAAACCTACGAGCAGTACTTC.

The CDR3 DNA sequence: TGTGCCAGCAGCGTAGCAAGATTTCGTACCGGGGAGCTGTTTTTT. Protein: CASSVARFRTGELFF. The chain employs TRBV9 and TRBJ2-2; D unclear. The CDR3 is 15 residues long. V was trimmed by 0 bases and J by 5 bases, leaving 11 bases between them. CDR1 is SGDLS, CDR2 YYNGEE, per germline.

The gene calls are TRBV4-1 and TRBJ2-3; 12 nucleotides match TRBD2. This CDR3 is built from 15 residues. The V segment lost 4 bases and the J segment 4 bases; nucleotides outside the gene matches: 3. Germline V gene lookup returns CDR1 MGHRA and CDR2 YSYEKL. This chain's CDR3 is CASSLLAGGSDTQYF. The CDR3 nucleotides read TGCGCCAGCAGCCTGCTAGCGGGGGGGTCAGATACGCAGTATTTT.

The CDR3 coding sequence is TGTGCCTGGAGGTGGACAGGGGAAGCTTTCTTT. It yields the protein CAWRWTGEAFF. The chain links TRBV30 to TRBJ1-1, with TRBD1 matching over 8 bases. From germline, CDR1 is GTSNPN and CDR2 SVGIG (reference sequence). V lost 3 bases and J lost 8; bases outside the gene matches: 2. The CDR3 extends over 11 amino acids.

This clone was observed a few times. V usage is TRBV9 and J usage is TRBJ1-2, with D tentatively TRBD1 (5 bases). CDR1 SGDLS and CDR2 YYNGEE come from the germline V gene. Trimming shortened V by 7 bases and J by 2 bases, and 18 bases separated the two germline ends. The CDR3 totals 15 residues. CDR3 sequence reads: CASAGSLSLNYGYTF. The CDR3 DNA reads as TGTGCCAGCGCAGGGTCCCTCTCCTTAAACTATGGCTACACCTTC.

This clone was recorded only once. The rearrangement uses TRBV30 and TRBJ2-3, with a weak D call TRBD2 (5 bases). CDR3 length equals 13 residues. In germline, CDR1 is GTSNPN, CDR2 SVGIG (reference sequence). V lost 0 bases, J lost 7 bases, and 11 bases lay in between. The CDR3: CAWSVTLANTQYF. DNA for the CDR3: TGTGCCTGGAGTGTAACCTTAGCGAATACGCAGTATTTT.

CDR3 sequence: CASSILAGGSYEQYF. The DNA of the CDR3 is TGTGCCAGCAGCATACTAGCGGGGGGTTCCTACGAGCAGTACTTC. The J gene is TRBJ2-7, the V gene TRBV6-5; 12 nucleotides line up with TRBD2. Germline CDR1 MNHEY, CDR2 SVGAGI. CDR3 length: 15 residues. V shed 6 bases and J 1 base; nucleotides not matched to a gene: 4.

The chain combines TRBV14 with TRBJ1-1; a possible D gene is TRBD1 (6 bases). This CDR3 has 15 residues. The ends were cut back, 0 bases at V and 3 bases at J, with 11 bases in the middle. Germline V gene sequence: CDR1 SGHDN, CDR2 FVKESK. The CDR3 DNA reads as TGTGCCAGCAGCCAAGATCGAGGGGGGCACACTGAAGCTTTCTTT. It encodes CASSQDRGGHTEAFF.

The rearrangement joins TRBV5-1 to TRBJ2-7; D is possibly TRBD2 (5 bases). Trimming left V 4 bases short and J 1 base short, with 9 bases between. The CDR3 is 13 amino acids. Germline CDR1 is SGHRS and CDR2 is YFSETQ. The DNA for the CDR3 is TGCGCCAGCAGCCTCGGGATTTCCTACGAGCAGTACTTC. Protein product: CASSLGISYEQYF.

This clone was found once. The genes are TRBV27 and TRBJ2-7, with D unresolved. Trimming removed 7 bases from V and 5 bases from J, with 15 bases in between. This CDR3 region has 13 residues. Germline CDR1 is MNHEY and CDR2 is SMNVEV (reference sequence). The CDR3 nucleotides are TGTGCCAGCACCCTCCCTCGAATCCACGAGCAGTACTTC. It encodes CASTLPRIHEQYF.

The chain couples TRBV4-1 to TRBJ2-3, with TRBD2 matching 8 bases. There are 15 residues in the CDR3. Germline trimming cut 4 bases from V and 2 bases from J; bases unmatched to any gene: 5. Germline-derived CDR1 and CDR2 are MGHRA and YSYEKL. The CDR3 loop reads CASSRIAGTTDTQYF. CDR3 DNA: TGCGCCAGCAGCCGAATAGCGGGGACCACAGATACGCAGTATTTT.

The V gene is TRBV9, the J gene TRBJ2-7; possibly TRBD2 for D (6 bases). Germline CDR1 SGDLS, CDR2 YYNGEE. V lost 4 bases and J 3 bases, leaving 20 bases between the germline ends. The CDR3 covers 16 residues. The CDR3 DNA is TGTGCCAGCAGCCACGGAGCCTACGGGGGTAACTACGAGCAGTACTTC. Translated: CASSHGAYGGNYEQYF.

The chain links TRBV4-2 to TRBJ2-3; 8 positions agree with TRBD2. V shed 0 bases, J shed 0 bases, and the junction held 5 bases outside the gene matches. The CDR3 contains 17 residues. Germline V gene lookup returns CDR1 LGHNA and CDR2 YNFKEQ. The CDR3 DNA sequence: TGTGCCAGCAGCCAAGACCCGCGGGGGGATAGCACAGATACGCAGTATTTT. It translates to CASSQDPRGDSTDTQYF.

The rearrangement joins TRBV5-4 to TRBJ2-5, with 9 bases lining up with TRBD1. CDR3 length: 15 residues. V was pared by 4 bases and J by 5 bases, with 9 bases of the junction left unmatched. Germline CDR1 reads SGHNT; CDR2 reads YYREEE (reference sequence). DNA for the CDR3: TGTGCCAGCAGCCAACCCGGGACAGGGTATGAGACCCAGTACTTC. Protein: CASSQPGTGYETQYF.

This CDR3 is CAISERGTEALHF. CDR3 bases: TGTGCCATCAGTGAGAGGGGGACAGAAGCCCTCCACTTT. V usage is TRBV10-3 and J usage is TRBJ1-6, with TRBD1 matching over 7 bases. Germline V gene sequence: CDR1 ENHRY, CDR2 SYGVKD. J gave up 14 bases and V 2 bases, and 6 bases lay outside the gene matches. There are 13 residues in the CDR3.

The chain recombines TRBV4-2 with TRBJ2-3, with D possibly matching TRBD1 (6 bases). V was clipped by 6 bases and J by 0 bases, with 28 bases between them. Germline CDR1 and CDR2: LGHNA and YNFKEQ. CDR3 size: 20 residues. The CDR3 nucleotides are TGTGCCAGCAGACCTGGACAGTCGAACCCACCAGAGTGGAGCACAGATACGCAGTATTTT. Its protein product is CASRPGQSNPPEWSTDTQYF.

This clone was counted only a few times. The chain couples TRBV10-1 to TRBJ2-7, with 8 positions matching TRBD1. Per the germline V gene, CDR1 is WNHNN and CDR2 is SYGVQD (reference sequence). This CDR3 comprises 13 residues. V was clipped by 1 base and J by 4 bases; unmatched bases: 0. CDR3 bases: TGCGCCAGCAGTGAGTGGACAGGGTACGAGCAGTACTTC. It specifies CASSEWTGYEQYF.

The rearrangement links TRBV6-5 to TRBJ2-3; 9 nucleotides line up with TRBD1. In germline, CDR1 is MNHEY, CDR2 SVGAGI. Trimming at V came to 7 bases and at J to 4 bases, leaving 9 bases not matched to a gene. The CDR3 contains 15 residues. CDR3 sequence: CASTRDRVSSDTQYF. CDR3 in DNA: TGTGCCAGCACCAGGGACAGGGTATCTTCAGATACGCAGTATTTT.

The V gene is TRBV27, the J gene TRBJ1-2, with a tentative D call TRBD1 (6 bases). The CDR3 has 15 amino acids. Germline CDR1 and CDR2: MNHEY and SMNVEV (reference sequence). V lost 2 bases, J lost 4 bases, and 14 bases lay in between. CDR3 region: CASSLMAGEGYGYTF. The CDR3 coding sequence is TGTGCCAGCAGTTTAATGGCAGGGGAAGGCTATGGCTACACCTTC.